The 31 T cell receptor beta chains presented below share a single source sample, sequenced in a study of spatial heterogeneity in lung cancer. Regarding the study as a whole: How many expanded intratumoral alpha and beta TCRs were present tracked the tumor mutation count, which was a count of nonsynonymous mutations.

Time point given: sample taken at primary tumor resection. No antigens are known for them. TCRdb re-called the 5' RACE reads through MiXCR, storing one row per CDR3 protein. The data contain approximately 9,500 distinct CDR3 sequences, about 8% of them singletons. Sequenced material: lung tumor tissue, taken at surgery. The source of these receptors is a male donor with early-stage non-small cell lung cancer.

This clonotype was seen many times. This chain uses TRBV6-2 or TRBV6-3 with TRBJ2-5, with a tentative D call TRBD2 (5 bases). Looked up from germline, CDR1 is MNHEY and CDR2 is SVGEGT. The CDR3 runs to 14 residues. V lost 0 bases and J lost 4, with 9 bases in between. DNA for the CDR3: TGTGCCAGCAGTTACTCGGAGGATTTAGAGACCCAGTACTTC. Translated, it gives CASSYSEDLETQYF.

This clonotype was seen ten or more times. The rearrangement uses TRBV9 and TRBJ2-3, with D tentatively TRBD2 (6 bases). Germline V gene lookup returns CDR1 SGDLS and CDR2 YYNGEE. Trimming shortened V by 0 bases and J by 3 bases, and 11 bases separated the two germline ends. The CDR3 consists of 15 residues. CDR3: CASSVGGGKTDTQYF. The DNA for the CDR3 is TGTGCCAGCAGCGTAGGGGGCGGGAAGACAGATACGCAGTATTTT.

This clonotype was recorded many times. For the CDR3, the DNA is TGCAGCGTTGAAGTGGGGACTAGCGGGTCATCCGAGCAGTACTTC. Residues: CSVEVGTSGSSEQYF. V usage is TRBV29-1 and J usage is TRBJ2-7; 12 positions match TRBD2. With V trimmed by 1 base and J by 6 bases, 7 bases remained unmatched. This CDR3 spans 15 amino acids. The germline V gene has CDR1 SQVTM and CDR2 ANQGSEA.

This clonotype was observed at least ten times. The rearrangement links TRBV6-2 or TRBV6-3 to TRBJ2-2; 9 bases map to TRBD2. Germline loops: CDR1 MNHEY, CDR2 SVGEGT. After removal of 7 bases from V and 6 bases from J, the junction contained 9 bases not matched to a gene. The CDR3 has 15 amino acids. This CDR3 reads CASTPPGLAAGELFF. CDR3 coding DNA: TGTGCCAGCACTCCACCGGGACTAGCTGCCGGGGAGCTGTTTTTT.

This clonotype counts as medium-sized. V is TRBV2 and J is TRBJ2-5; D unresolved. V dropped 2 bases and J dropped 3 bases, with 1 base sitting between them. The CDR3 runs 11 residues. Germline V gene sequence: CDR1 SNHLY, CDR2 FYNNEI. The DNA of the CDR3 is TGTGCCAGCAGTGAAAAAGAGACCCAGTACTTC. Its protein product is CASSEKETQYF. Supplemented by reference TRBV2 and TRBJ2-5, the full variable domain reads EPEVTQTPSHQVTQMGQEVILRCVPISNHLYFYWYRQILGQKVEFLVSFYNNEISEKSEIFDDQFSVERPDGSNFTLKIRSTKLEDSAMYFCASSEKETQYFGPGTRLLVL.

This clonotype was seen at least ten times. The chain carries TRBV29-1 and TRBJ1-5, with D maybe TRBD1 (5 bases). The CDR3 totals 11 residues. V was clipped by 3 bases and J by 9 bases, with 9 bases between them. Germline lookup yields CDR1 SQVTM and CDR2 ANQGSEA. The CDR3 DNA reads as TGCAGCGTTGATGTGGGGGGGCCCCAGCATTTT. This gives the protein CSVDVGGPQHF.

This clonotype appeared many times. CDR3 DNA: TGTGCCAGCAGTTGGTGGACAGGGGGCGCGATGGGTCAGCCCCAGCATTTT. Protein sequence: CASSWWTGGAMGQPQHF. The V gene is TRBV6-2 or TRBV6-3, the J gene TRBJ1-5; 11 bases are a match to TRBD1. Germline CDR1 is MNHEY and CDR2 is SVGEGT. V shed 4 bases, J shed 6 bases, and the junction held 11 bases outside the gene matches. There are 17 residues in the CDR3.

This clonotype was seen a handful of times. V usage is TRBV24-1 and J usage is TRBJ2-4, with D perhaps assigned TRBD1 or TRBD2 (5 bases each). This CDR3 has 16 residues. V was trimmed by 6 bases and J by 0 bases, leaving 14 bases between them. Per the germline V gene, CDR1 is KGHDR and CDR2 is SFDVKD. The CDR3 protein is CATSWKRDVAKNIQYF. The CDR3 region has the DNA TGTGCCACCAGTTGGAAACGGGACGTAGCCAAAAACATTCAGTACTTC.

Here the CDR3 reads CASSTQTGARDYEQYF. CDR3 DNA sequence: TGTGCCAGCAGTACCCAGACAGGGGCCCGTGACTACGAGCAGTACTTC. The chain carries TRBV6-5 and TRBJ2-7; TRBD1 matches 8 bases. Per the germline V gene, CDR1 is MNHEY and CDR2 is SVGAGI. The CDR3 runs 16 residues. Germline trimming cut 5 bases from V and 3 bases from J; bases unmatched to any gene: 12.

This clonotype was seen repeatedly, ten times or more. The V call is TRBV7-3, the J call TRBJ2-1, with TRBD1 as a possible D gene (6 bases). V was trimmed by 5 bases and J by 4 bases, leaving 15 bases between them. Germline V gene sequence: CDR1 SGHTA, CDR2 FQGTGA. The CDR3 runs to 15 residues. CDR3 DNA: TGTGCCAGCAGCGCGAGGGCAGGGGATTACAATGAGCAGTTCTTC. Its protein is CASSARAGDYNEQFF. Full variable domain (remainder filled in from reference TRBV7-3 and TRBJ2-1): GAGVSQTPSNKVTEKGKYVELRCDPISGHTALYWYRQSLGQGPEFLIYFQGTGAADDSGLPNDRFFAVRPEGSVSTLKIQRTERGDSAVYLCASSARAGDYNEQFFGPGTRLTVL.

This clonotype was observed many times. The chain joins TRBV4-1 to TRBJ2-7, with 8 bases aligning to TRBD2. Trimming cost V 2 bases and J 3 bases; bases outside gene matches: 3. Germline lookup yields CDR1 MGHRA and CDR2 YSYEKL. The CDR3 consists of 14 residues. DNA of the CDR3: TGCGCCAGCAGCCAAACTAGCGGCCGCTACGAGCAGTACTTC. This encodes CASSQTSGRYEQYF.

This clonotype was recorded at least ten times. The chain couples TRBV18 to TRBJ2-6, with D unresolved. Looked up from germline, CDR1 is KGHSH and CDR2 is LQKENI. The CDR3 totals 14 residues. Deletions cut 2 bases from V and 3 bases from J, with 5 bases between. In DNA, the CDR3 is TGTGCCAGCTCACCAACGGGTGGGGCCAACGTCCTGACTTTC. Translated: CASSPTGGANVLTF.

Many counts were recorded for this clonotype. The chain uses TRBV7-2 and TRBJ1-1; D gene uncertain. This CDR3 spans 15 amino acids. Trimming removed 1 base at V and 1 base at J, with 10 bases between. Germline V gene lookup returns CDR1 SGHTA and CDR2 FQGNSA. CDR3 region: CASSLDGRQNTEAFF. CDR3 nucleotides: TGTGCCAGCAGCTTAGACGGCAGACAGAACACTGAAGCTTTCTTT.

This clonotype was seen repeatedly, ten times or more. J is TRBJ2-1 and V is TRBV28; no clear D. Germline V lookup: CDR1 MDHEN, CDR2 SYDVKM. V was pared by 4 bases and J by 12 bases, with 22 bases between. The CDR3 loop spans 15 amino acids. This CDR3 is CASSYGVLDLVRQFF. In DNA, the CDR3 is TGTGCCAGCAGTTATGGAGTACTCGATTTAGTTCGGCAGTTCTTC.

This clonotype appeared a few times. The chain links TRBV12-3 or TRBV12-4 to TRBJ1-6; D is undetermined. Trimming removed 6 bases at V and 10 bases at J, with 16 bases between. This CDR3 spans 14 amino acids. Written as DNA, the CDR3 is TGTGCCAGCAGCTTCCGGTCACTGGGATCACCCCTCCACTTT. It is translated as CASSFRSLGSPLHF.

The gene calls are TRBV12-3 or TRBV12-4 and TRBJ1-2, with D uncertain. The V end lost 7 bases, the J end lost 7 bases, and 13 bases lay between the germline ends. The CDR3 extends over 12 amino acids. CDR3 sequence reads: CASTGRAGGYTF. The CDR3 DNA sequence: TGTGCCAGCACCGGAAGGGCCGGTGGCTACACCTTC.

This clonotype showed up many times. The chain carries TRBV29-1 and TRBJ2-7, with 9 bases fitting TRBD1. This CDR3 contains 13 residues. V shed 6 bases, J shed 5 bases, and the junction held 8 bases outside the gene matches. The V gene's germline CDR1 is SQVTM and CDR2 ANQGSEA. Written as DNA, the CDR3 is TGCAGCGTCTATCACAGGGGGCGTAACGAGCAGTACTTC. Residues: CSVYHRGRNEQYF.

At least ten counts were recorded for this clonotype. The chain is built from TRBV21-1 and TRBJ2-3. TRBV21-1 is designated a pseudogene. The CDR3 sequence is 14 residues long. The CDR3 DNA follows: TGTGCCAGCAGCAGGCTTGGAGTGCCAGATACGCAGTATTTT. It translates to CASSRLGVPDTQYF.

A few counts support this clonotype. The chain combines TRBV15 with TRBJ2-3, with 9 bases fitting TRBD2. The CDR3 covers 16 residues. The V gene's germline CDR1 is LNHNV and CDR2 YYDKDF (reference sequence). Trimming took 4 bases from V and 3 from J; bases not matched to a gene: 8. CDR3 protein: CATSIVPSGITDTQYF. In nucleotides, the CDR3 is TGTGCCACCAGCATAGTGCCTAGCGGGATTACAGATACGCAGTATTTT.

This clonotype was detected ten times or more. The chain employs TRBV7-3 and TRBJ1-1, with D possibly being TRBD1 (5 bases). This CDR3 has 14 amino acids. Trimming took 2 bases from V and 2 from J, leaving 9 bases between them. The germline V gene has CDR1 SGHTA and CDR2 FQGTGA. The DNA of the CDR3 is TGTGCCAGCAGCTTAGAAGGGACCAACACTGAAGCTTTCTTT. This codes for CASSLEGTNTEAFF. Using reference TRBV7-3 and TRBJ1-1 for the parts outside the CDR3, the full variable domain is GAGVSQTPSNKVTEKGKYVELRCDPISGHTALYWYRQSLGQGPEFLIYFQGTGAADDSGLPNDRFFAVRPEGSVSTLKIQRTERGDSAVYLCASSLEGTNTEAFFGQGTRLTVV.

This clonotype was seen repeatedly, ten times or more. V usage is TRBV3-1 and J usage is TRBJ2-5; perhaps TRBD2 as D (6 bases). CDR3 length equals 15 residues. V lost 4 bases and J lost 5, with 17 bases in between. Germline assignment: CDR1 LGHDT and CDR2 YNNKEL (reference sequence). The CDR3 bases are TGTGCCAGCAGCCCGGGACTGGATAATTTTGAGACCCAGTACTTC. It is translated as CASSPGLDNFETQYF.

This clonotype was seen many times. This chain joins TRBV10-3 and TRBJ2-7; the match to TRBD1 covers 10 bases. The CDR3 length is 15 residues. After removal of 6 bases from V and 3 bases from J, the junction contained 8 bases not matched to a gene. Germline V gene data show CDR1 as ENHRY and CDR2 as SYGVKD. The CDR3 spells CAISNRDRGLYEQYF. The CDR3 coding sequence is TGTGCCATCAGCAACCGGGACAGGGGCCTCTACGAGCAGTACTTC.

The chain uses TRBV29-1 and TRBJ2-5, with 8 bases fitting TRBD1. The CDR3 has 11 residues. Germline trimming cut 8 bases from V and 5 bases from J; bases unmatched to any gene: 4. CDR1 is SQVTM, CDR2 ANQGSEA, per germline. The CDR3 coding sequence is TGCAGCTCCAGGGACAGGGAGACCCAGTACTTC. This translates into CSSRDRETQYF.

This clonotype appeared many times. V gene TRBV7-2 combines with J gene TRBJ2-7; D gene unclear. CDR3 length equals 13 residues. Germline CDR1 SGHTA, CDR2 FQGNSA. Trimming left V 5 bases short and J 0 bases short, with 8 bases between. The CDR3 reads CASSPPSSYEQYF. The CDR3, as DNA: TGTGCCAGCAGCCCCCCGAGCTCCTACGAGCAGTACTTC.

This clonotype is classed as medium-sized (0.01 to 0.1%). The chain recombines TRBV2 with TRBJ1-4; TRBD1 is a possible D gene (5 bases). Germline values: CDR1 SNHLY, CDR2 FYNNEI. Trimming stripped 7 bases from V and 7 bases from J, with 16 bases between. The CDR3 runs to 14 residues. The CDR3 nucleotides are TGTGCCAGCACCTATAGCGTTAGGGGTGAAAAACTGTTTTTT. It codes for CASTYSVRGEKLFF. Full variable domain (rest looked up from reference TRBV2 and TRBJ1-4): EPEVTQTPSHQVTQMGQEVILRCVPISNHLYFYWYRQILGQKVEFLVSFYNNEISEKSEIFDDQFSVERPDGSNFTLKIRSTKLEDSAMYFCASTYSVRGEKLFFGSGTQLSVL.

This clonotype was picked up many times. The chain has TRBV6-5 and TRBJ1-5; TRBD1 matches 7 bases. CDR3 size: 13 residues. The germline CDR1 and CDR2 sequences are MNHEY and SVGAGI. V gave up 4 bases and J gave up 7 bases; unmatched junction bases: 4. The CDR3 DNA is TGTGCCAGCAGTTTTACAGGGGACCAGCCCCAGCATTTT. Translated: CASSFTGDQPQHF.

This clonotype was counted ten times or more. Written as DNA, the CDR3 is TGTGCCAGCAGCTTCGGGGTTAATGAAGCTTTCTTT. It yields the protein CASSFGVNEAFF. The chain couples TRBV7-2 to TRBJ1-1; D call uncertain. V gave up 3 bases and J gave up 7 bases, with 9 bases separating them. The CDR3 extends over 12 amino acids. Per the germline V gene, CDR1 is SGHTA and CDR2 is FQGNSA.

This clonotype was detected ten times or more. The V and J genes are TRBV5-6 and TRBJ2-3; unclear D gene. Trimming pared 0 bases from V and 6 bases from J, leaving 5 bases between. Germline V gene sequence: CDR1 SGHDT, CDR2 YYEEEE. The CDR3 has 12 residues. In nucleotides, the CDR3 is TGTGCCAGCAGCTTGGTGGCGGATACGCAGTATTTT. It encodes CASSLVADTQYF.

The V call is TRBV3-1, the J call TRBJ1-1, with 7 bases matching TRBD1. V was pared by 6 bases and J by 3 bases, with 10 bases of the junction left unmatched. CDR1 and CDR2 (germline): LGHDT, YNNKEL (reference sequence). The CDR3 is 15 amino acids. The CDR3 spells CASRPEQGLYTEAFF. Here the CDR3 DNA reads TGTGCCAGCAGGCCTGAACAGGGGTTGTACACTGAAGCTTTCTTT.

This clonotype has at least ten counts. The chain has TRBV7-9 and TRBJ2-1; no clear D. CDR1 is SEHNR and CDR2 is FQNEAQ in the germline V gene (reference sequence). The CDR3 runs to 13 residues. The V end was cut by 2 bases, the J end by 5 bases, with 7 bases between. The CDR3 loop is CASSLSSNNEQFF. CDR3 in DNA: TGTGCCAGCAGCTTATCCAGCAACAATGAGCAGTTCTTC.

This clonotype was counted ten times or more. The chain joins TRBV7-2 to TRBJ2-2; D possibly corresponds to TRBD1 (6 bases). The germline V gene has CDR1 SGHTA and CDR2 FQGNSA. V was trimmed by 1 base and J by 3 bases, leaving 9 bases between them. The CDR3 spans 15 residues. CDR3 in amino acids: CASSLVGGHTGELFF. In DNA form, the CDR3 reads TGTGCCAGCAGCTTAGTAGGGGGACACACCGGGGAGCTGTTTTTT.